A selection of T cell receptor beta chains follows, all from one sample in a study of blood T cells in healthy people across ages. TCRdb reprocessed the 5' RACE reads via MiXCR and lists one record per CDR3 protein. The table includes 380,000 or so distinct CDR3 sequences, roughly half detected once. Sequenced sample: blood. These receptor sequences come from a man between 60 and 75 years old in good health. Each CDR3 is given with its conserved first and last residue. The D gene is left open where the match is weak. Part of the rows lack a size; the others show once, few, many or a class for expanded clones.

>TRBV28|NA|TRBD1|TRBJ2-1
CASSFQGAVNEQFF
TGTGCCAGCAGTTTTCAGGGGGCGGTCAATGAGCAGTTCTTC
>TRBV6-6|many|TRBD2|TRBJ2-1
CASSKGLAVYNEQFF
TGTGCCAGCAGCAAGGGACTAGCGGTATACAATGAGCAGTTCTTC
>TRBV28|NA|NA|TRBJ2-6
CASSHRTRSGANVLTF
TGTGCCAGCAGCCACAGAACTCGCTCTGGGGCCAACGTCCTGACTTTC
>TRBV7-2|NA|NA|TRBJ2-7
CASSGVTGYNEQYF
TGTGCCAGTTCGGGCGTCACTGGGTACAATGAGCAGTACTTC
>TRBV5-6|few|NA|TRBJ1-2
CASSLTQGRSGYTF
TGTGCCAGCAGCCTCACGCAGGGCCGGAGTGGCTACACCTTC
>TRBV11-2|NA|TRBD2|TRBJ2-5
CASSLASGSGDEQYF
TGTGCCAGCAGCTTAGCTAGCGGGAGTGGGGATGAGCAGTACTTC
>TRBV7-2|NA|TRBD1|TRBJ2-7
CASSLVSDRGYEQYF
TGTGCTAGCAGCTTAGTCTCGGACAGGGGGTACGAGCAGTACTTC
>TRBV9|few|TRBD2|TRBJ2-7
CASSSRAGGAVYEQYF
TGTGCCAGCAGCTCCCGGGCCGGGGGGGCCGTCTACGAGCAGTACTTC
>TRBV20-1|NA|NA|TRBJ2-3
CSARFSGSTDTQYF
TGCAGTGCTAGATTTAGCGGCAGCACAGATACGCAGTATTTT
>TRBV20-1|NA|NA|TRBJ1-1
CSARDVEPEAFF
TGCAGTGCTAGGGACGTAGAGCCTGAAGCTTTCTTT
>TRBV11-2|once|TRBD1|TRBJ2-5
CASSPGQGAGNEQYF
TGTGCCAGCAGCCCCGGACAGGGGGCGGGAAATGAGCAGTACTTC
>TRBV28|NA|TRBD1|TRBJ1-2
CASSWTGLYGYTF
TGTGCCAGCAGCTGGACAGGGCTTTATGGCTACACCTTC
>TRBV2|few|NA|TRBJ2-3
CASSVERTDTQYF
TGTGCCAGCAGTGTAGAGCGCACAGATACGCAGTATTTT
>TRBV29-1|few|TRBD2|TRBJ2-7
CSAIGGGSYEQYF
TGCAGCGCCATAGGCGGGGGGTCCTACGAGCAGTACTTC
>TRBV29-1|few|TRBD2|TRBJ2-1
CSVVGREYNEQFF
TGCAGCGTTGTGGGGCGGGAGTACAATGAGCAGTTCTTC
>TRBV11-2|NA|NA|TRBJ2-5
CASSLGWGGLRSQETQYF
TGTGCCAGCAGCTTAGGGTGGGGGGGCCTGAGGTCCCAAGAGACCCAGTACTTC
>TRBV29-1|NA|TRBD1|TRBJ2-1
CSAKPGQGSGEQFF
TGCAGCGCTAAACCGGGACAGGGGTCAGGTGAGCAGTTCTTC
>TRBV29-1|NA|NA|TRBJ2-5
CSVAAGAVETQYF
TGCAGCGTTGCGGCAGGGGCGGTAGAGACCCAGTACTTC
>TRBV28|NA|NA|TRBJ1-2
CASSFRRDHGYTF
TGTGCCAGCAGTTTTCGCAGGGATCATGGCTACACCTTC
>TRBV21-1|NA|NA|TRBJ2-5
CASSWRAGEETQYF
TGTGCCAGCAGTTGGAGAGCGGGGGAAGAGACCCAGTACTTC
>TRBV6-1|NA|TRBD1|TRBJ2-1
CASSEARYDRGPYNEQFF
TGTGCCAGCAGTGAAGCCCGCTACGACAGGGGGCCCTACAATGAGCAGTTCTTC
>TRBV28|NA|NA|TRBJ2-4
CASSLSLTMIAKNIQYF
TGTGCCAGCAGTTTATCCCTCACGATGATAGCCAAAAACATTCAGTACTTC
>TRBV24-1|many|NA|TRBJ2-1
CATSEPARVNEQFF
TGTGCCACCAGTGAACCCGCTCGGGTCAATGAGCAGTTCTTC
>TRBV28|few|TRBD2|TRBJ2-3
CASSAGGATDTQYF
TGTGCCAGCAGCGCGGGGGGGGCCACAGATACGCAGTATTTT
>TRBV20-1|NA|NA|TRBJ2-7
CSATGPLSSYEQYF
TGCAGTGCTACGGGCCCCTTGAGCTCCTACGAGCAGTACTTC
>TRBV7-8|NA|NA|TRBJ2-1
CASSSRDLRDEQFF
TGTGCCAGCAGCTCCCGGGACCTCCGGGATGAGCAGTTCTTC
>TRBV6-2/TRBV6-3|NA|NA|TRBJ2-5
CASSSPGTARETQYF
TGTGCCAGCAGTTCTCCCGGGACTGCGCGTGAGACCCAGTACTTC
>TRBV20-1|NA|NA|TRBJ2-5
CSARDPQQGSYQETQYF
TGCAGTGCTAGAGATCCCCAGCAGGGGTCTTACCAAGAGACCCAGTACTTC
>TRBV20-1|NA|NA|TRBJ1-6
CSARDTRSPLHF
TGCAGTGCCAGAGATACTCGATCACCCCTCCACTTT
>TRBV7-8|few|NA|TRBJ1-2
CASSRGQGKGLGGYTF
TGTGCCAGCAGCCGAGGCCAGGGGAAGGGCCTTGGTGGCTACACCTTC
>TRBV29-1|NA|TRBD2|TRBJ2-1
CSVGLAGNEQFF
TGCAGCGTCGGACTAGCGGGGAATGAGCAGTTCTTC
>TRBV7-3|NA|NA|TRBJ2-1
CASSREAGAYNEQFF
TGTGCCAGCAGCAGAGAAGCCGGGGCCTACAATGAGCAGTTCTTC
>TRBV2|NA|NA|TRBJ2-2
CASSGLKELFF
TGTGCCAGCAGTGGCTTGAAGGAGCTGTTTTTT
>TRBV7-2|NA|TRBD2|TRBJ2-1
CASSAPSGSSYNEQFF
TGTGCCAGCAGCGCCCCTAGCGGTTCCTCCTACAATGAGCAGTTCTTC
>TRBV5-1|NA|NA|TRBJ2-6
CASSLRIQTGSPGTNVLTF
TGCGCCAGCAGCCTTCGGATCCAAACAGGGTCCCCTGGGACCAACGTCCTGACTTTC
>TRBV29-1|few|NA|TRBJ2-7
CSVLIDGYYEQYF
TGCAGCGTCCTTATAGACGGATACTACGAGCAGTACTTC
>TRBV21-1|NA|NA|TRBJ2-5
CASSKVGLEETQYF
TGTGCCAGCAGCAAAGTAGGGCTAGAAGAGACCCAGTACTTC
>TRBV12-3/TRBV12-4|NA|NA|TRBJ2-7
CASSLLSGSYGQYF
TGTGCCAGCAGTCTGTTATCGGGGTCCTACGGGCAGTACTTC
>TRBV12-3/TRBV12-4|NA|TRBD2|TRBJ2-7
CVSSMRGGQGYEQYF
TGTGTCAGCTCCATGAGGGGAGGGCAGGGCTACGAGCAGTACTTC
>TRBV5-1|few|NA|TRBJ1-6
CASSLDGSPLHF
TGCGCCAGCAGCTTGGATGGATCACCCCTCCACTTT
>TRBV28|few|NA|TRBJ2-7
CASSLPGGPTYEQYF
TGTGCCAGCAGTTTACCAGGCGGGCCCACCTACGAGCAGTACTTC